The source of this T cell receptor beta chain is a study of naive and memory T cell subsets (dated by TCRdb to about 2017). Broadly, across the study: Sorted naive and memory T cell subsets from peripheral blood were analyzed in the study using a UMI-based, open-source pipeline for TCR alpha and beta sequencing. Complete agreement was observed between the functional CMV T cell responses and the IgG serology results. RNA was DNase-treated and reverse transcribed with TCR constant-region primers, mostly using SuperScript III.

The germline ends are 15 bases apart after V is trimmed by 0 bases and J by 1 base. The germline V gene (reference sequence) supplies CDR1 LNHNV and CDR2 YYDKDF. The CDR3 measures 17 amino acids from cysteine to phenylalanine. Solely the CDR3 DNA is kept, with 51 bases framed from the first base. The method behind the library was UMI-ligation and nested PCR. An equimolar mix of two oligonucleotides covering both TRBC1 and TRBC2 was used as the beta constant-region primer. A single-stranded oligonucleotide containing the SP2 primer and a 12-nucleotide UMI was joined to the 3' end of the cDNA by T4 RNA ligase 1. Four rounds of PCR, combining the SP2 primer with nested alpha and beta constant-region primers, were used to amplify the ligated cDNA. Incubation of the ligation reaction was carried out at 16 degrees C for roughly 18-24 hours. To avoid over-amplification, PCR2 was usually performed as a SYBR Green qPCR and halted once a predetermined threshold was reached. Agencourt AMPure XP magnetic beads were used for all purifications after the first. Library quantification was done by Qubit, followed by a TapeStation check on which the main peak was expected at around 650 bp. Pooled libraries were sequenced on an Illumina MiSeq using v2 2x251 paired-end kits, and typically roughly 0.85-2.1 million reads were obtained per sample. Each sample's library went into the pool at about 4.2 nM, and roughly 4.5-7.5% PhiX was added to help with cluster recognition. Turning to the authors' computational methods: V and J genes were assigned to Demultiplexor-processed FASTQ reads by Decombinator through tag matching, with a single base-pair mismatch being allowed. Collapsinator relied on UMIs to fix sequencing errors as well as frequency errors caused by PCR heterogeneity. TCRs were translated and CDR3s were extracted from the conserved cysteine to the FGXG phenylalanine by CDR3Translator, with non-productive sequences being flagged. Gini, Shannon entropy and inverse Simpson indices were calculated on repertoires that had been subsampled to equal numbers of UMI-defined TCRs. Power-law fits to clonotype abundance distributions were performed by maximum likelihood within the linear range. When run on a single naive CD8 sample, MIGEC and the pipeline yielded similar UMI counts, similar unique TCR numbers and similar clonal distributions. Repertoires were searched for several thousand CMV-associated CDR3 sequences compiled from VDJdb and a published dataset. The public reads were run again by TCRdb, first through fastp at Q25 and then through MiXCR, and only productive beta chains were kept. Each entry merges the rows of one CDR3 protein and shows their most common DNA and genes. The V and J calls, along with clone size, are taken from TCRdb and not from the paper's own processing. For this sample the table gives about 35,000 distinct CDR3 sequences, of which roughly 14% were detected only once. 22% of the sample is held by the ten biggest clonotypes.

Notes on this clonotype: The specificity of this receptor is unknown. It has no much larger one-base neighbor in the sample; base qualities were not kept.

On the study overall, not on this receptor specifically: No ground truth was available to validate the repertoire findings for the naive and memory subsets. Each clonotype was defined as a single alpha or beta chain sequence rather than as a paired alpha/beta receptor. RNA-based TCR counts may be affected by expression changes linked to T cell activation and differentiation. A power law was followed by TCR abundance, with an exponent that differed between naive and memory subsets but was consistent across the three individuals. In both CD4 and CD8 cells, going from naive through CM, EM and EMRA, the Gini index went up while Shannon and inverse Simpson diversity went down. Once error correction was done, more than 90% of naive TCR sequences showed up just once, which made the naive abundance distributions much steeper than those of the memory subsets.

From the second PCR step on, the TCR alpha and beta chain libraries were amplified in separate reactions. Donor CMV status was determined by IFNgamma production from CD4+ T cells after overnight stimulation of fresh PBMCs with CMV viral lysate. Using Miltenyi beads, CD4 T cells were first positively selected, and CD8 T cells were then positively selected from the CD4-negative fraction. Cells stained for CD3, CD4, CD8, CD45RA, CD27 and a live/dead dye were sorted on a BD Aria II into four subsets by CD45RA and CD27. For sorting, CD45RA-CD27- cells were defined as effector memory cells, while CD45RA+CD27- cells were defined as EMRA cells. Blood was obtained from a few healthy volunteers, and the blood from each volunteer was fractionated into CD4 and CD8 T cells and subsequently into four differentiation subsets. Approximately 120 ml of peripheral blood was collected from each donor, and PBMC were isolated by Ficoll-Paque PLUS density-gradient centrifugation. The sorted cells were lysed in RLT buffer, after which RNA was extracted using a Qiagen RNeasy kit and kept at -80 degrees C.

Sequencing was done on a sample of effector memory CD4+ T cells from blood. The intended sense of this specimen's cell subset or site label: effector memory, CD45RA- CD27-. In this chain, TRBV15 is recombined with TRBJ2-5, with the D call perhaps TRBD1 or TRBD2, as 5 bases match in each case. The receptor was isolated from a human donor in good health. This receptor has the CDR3 CATSRDRATGGQETQYF. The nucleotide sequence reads TGTGCCACCAGCAGAGATCGGGCGACTGGGGGCCAAGAGACCCAGTACTTC.